This T cell receptor (beta chain) was sequenced during a study of blood T cell repertoires in COVID-19. The wider study: Sites in the United States, Italy and Spain provided acute and convalescent COVID-19 samples.

How the authors handled the data: Reference gene primer amplification yielded estimated nucleated cell counts. TCRdb's table, derived via immunoSEQ multiplex PCR, lists solely in-frame clones and lacks some. V, J and clone size are those of that table, while D and trimming were read from the DNA. The sample carries roughly 98,000 clones, roughly 92% recorded once. The CDR3 has 15 amino acids. The germline CDR1 and CDR2 sequences are SGHTA and FQGNSA. V lost 3 bases and J 6 bases, leaving 17 bases between the germline ends. V is TRBV7-2 and J is TRBJ1-1; D uncertain. This receptor was obtained from an older woman with active COVID-19. The source material was peripheral blood. The CDR3 DNA follows: TGTGCCAGCAGCTTGATATTACGGCCGAGGGCTGAAGCTTTCTTT. Its translation: CASSLILRPRAEAFF.